This TCR beta chain was identified during a study of blood T cells in healthy people across ages. The study isolated at least 7 million PBMCs from each sample. General observations from the study: Across the age range, TCR beta diversity per million T cells fell in a roughly linear way. Versus aged donors, long-lived donors had higher diversity and more naive CD4+ cells.

With a J-beta primer mix and a sample-barcoded 5' primer, a second PCR ran about 7 to 11 cycles. All samples gave at least 2.5 million CDR3-containing paired-end reads. One entry per CDR3 protein results from TCRdb running MiXCR on the 5' RACE reads. The table records more than 650,000 distinct CDR3 sequences, over 20% of them present only once. Comment on this clonotype: Its target is unknown.

Germline-derived CDR1 and CDR2 are SGHRS and YFSETQ. The CDR3 runs to 14 residues. V was clipped by 0 bases and J by 2 bases, with 8 bases between them. The chain links TRBV5-1 to TRBJ2-5; tentatively, D is TRBD1 or TRBD2 (5 bases each). The specimen was blood. This clonotype was sampled from a man between 65 and 85 years old in good health. In DNA form, the CDR3 reads TGCGCCAGCAGCTTGGGGGACGTACAAGAGACCCAGTACTTC. Protein product: CASSLGDVQETQYF.